This T cell receptor (beta chain) originates from a study of radiotherapy plus CTLA-4 blockade in lung cancer. In its sample, this clone was seen once. Clones were sequenced by immunoSEQ multiplex PCR, and TCRdb holds only the in-frame ones, with some missing. The sample lists more than 75,000 clones; approximately 72% were seen once. The sample was peripheral blood, taken from a patient treated with radiotherapy plus ipilimumab. The sequence came from a human donor with non-small cell lung cancer who had a partial response to radiotherapy plus ipilimumab. Some clones in this sample may be carry-over from other donors' samples.

The DNA of the CDR3 is TGTGCCAGCAGTCCAAGCGGGAGTGGGTCCTACGAGCAGTACTTC. Its translation: CASSPSGSGSYEQYF. This chain uses TRBV28 with TRBJ2-7, with TRBD2 identical over 8 bases. The CDR3 covers 15 residues. The V segment lost 5 bases and the J segment 1 base; nucleotides outside the gene matches: 7. CDR1 and CDR2 (germline): MDHEN, SYDVKM. Full variable domain (remainder filled in from reference TRBV28 and TRBJ2-7): DVKVTQSSRYLVKRTGEKVFLECVQDMDHENMFWYRQDPGLGLRLIYFSYDVKMKEKGDIPEGYSVSREKKERFSLILESASTNQTSMYLCASSPSGSGSYEQYFGPGTRLTVT.